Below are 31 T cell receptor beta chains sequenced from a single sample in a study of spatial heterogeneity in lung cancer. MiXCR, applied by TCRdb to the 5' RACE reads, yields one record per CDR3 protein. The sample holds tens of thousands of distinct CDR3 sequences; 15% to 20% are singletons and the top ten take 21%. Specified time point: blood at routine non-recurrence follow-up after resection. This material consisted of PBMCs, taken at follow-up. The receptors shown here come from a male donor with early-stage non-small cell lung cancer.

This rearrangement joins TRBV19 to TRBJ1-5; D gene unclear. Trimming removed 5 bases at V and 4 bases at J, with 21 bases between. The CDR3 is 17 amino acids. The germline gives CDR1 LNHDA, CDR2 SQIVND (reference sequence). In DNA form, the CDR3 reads TGTGCCAGTAGTGTGGACGGAGTACGACGAATAAATCAGCCCCAGCATTTT. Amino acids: CASSVDGVRRINQPQHF.

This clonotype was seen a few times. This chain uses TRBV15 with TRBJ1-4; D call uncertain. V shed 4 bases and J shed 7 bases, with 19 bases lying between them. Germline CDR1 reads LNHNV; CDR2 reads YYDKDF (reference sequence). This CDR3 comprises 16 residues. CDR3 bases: TGTGCCACCAGCAAAGAGATTGACGGCTTCACTGAAAAACTGTTTTTT. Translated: CATSKEIDGFTEKLFF.

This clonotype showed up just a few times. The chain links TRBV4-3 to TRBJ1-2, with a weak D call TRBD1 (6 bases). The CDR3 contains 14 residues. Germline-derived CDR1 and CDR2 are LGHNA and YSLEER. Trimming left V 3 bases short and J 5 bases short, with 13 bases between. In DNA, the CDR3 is TGCGCCAGCAGCCAGGGGGCAGGACTGTATGGCTACACCTTC. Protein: CASSQGAGLYGYTF.

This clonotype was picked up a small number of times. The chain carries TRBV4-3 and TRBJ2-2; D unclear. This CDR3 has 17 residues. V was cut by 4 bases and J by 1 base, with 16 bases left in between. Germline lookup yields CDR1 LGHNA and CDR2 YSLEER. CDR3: CASSLAPTRMNTGELFF. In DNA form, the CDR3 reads TGCGCCAGCAGCCTAGCACCGACACGAATGAACACCGGGGAGCTGTTTTTT.

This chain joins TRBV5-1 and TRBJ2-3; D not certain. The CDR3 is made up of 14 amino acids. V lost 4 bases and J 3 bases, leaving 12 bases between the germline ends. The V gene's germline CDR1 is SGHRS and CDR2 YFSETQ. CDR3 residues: CASSPPPGTDTQYF. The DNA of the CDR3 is TGCGCCAGCAGCCCGCCGCCTGGGACAGATACGCAGTATTTT.

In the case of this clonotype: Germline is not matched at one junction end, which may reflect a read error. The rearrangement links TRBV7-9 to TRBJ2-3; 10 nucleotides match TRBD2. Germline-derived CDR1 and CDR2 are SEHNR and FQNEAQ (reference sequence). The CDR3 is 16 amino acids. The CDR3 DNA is TGTGGCAGCAGCCGACTAGCGGGCTCTAGCACAGATACGCAGTATTTT. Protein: CGSSRLAGSSTDTQYF. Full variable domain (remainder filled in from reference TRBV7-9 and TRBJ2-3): DTGVSQNPRHKITKRGQNVTFRCDPISEHNRLYWYRQTLGQGPEFLTYFQNEAQLEKSRLLSDRFSAERPKGSFSTLEIQRTEQGDSAMYLCGSSRLAGSSTDTQYFGPGTRLTVL.

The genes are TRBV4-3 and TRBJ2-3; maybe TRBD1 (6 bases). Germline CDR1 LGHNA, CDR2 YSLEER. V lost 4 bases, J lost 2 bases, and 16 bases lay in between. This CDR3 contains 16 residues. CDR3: CASSPGDASTTDTQYF. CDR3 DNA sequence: TGCGCCAGCAGCCCAGGGGACGCATCCACCACAGATACGCAGTATTTT.

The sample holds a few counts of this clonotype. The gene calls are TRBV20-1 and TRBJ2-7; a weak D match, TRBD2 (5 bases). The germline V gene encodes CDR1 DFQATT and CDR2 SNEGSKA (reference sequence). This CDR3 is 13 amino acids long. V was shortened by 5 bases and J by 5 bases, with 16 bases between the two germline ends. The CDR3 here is CSASSGKSHEQYF. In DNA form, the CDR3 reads TGCAGTGCTTCATCCGGGAAAAGCCACGAGCAGTACTTC.

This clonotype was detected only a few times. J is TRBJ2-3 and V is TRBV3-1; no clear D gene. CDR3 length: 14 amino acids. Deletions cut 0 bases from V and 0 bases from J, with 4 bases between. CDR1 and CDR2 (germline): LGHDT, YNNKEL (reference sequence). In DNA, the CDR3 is TGTGCCAGCAGCCAAGATACTAGCACAGATACGCAGTATTTT. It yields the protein CASSQDTSTDTQYF.

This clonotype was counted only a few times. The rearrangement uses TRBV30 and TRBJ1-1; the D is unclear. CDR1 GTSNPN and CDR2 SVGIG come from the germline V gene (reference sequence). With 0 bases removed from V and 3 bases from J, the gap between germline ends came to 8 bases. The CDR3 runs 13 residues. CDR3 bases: TGTGCCTGGAGTGTATACAGATACACTGAAGCTTTCTTT. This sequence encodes CAWSVYRYTEAFF.

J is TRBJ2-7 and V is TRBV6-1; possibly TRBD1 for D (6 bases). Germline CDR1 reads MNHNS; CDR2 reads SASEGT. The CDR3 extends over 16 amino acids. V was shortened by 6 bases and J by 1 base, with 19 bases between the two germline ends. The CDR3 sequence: CASRGPNRVESYEQYV. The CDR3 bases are TGTGCCAGCAGGGGACCAAACAGGGTTGAGTCCTACGAGCAGTACGTC.

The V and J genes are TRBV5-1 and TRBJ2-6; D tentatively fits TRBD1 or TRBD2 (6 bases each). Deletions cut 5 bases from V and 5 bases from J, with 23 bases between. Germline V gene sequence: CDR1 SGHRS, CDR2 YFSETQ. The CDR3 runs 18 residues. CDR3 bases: TGCGCCAGCAGGAAGGGGGGCGAGACCTGGTTGAGGGCCAACGTCCTGACTTTC. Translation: CASRKGGETWLRANVLTF.

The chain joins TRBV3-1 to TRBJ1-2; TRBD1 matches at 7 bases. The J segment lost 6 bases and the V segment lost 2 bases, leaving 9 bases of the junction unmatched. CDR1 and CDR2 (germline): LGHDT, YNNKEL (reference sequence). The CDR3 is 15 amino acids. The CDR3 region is CASSQSDRVRNGYTF. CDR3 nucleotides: TGTGCCAGCAGCCAATCCGACAGGGTACGGAATGGCTACACCTTC.

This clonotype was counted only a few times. This CDR3 is CASSLGTAGELFF. Here the CDR3 DNA reads TGTGCCAGCAGCTTAGGTACTGCCGGGGAGCTGTTTTTT. This rearrangement joins TRBV7-2 to TRBJ2-2; D not certain. The ends were cut back, 1 base at V and 6 bases at J, with 6 bases in the middle. The CDR3 runs 13 residues. Germline V gene sequence: CDR1 SGHTA, CDR2 FQGNSA.

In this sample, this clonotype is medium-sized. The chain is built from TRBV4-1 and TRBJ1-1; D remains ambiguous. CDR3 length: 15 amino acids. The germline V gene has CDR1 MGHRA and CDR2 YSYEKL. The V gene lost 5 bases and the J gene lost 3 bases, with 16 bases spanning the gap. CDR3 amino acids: CASSVVSGRYTEAFF. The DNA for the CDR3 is TGCGCCAGCAGCGTCGTCTCGGGTCGTTACACTGAAGCTTTCTTT.

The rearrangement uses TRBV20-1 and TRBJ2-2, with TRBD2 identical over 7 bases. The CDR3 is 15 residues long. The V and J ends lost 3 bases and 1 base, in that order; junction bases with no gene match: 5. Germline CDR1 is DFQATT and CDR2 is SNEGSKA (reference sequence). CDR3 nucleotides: TGCAGTGCTAGTTATAGCGGGTGGAACACCGGGGAGCTGTTTTTT. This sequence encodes CSASYSGWNTGELFF.

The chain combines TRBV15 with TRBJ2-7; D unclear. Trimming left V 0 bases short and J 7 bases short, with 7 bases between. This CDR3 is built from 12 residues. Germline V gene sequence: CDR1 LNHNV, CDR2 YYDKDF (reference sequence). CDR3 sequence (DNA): TGTGCCACCAGCAGAGAGTTGGGGGAGCAGTACGTC. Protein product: CATSRELGEQYV.

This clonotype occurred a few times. The CDR3 DNA sequence: TGTGCCAGCAGGCCACAGGCGTTCAATCAGCCCCAGCATTTT. Its protein product is CASRPQAFNQPQHF. The chain carries TRBV27 and TRBJ1-5, with D possibly matching TRBD1 (5 bases). Germline CDR1 MNHEY, CDR2 SMNVEV (reference sequence). The CDR3 is made up of 14 amino acids. The V end was cut by 6 bases, the J end by 3 bases, with 12 bases between.

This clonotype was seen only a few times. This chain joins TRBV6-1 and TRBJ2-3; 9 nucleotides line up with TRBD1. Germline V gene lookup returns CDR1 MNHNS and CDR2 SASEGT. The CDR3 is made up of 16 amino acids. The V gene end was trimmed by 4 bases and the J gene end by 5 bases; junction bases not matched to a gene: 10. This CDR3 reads CASSGSDRGLRDTQYF. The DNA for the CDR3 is TGTGCCAGCAGTGGTTCGGACAGGGGATTAAGAGATACGCAGTATTTT.

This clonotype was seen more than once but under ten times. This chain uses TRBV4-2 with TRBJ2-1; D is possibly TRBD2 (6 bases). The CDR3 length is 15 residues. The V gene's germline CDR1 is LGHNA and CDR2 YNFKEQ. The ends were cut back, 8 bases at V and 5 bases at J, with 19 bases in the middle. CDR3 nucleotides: TGTGCCAGCGGCCCGGGCGGAGGCGGGGACAATGAGCAGTTCTTC. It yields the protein CASGPGGGGDNEQFF.

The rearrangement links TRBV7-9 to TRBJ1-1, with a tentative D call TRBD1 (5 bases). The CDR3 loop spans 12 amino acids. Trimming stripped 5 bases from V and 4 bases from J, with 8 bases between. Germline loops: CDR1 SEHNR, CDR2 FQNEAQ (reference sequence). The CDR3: CASSPDSTEAFF. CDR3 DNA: TGTGCCAGCAGCCCCGACAGCACTGAAGCTTTCTTT. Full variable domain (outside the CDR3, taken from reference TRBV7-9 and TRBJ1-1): DTGVSQNPRHKITKRGQNVTFRCDPISEHNRLYWYRQTLGQGPEFLTYFQNEAQLEKSRLLSDRFSAERPKGSFSTLEIQRTEQGDSAMYLCASSPDSTEAFFGQGTRLTVV.

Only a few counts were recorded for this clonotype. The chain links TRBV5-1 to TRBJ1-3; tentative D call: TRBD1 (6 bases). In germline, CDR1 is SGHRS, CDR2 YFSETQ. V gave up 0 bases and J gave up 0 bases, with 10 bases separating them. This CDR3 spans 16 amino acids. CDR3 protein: CASSLEAQGSGNTIYF. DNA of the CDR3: TGCGCCAGCAGCTTGGAGGCACAGGGCTCTGGAAACACCATATATTTT.

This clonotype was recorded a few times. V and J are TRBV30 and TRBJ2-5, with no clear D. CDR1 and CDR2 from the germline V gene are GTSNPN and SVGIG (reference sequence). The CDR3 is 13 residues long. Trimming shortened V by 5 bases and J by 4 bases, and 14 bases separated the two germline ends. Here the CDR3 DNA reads TGTGCCTGGGGTGGTAGCTTGGGAGAGACCCAGTACTTC. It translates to CAWGGSLGETQYF.

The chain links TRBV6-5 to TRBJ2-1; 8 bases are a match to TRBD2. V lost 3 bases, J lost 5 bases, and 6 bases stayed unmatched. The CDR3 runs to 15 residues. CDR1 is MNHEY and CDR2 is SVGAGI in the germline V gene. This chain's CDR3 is CASSYGGRNNNEQFF. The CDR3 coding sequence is TGTGCCAGCAGTTATGGCGGGAGGAACAACAATGAGCAGTTCTTC.

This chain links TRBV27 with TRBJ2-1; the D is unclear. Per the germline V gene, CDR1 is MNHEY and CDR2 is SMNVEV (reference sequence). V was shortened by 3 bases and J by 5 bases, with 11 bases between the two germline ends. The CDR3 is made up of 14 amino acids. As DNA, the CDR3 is TGTGCCAGCAGTTTGTACAAATCTGACAATGAGCAGTTCTTC. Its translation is CASSLYKSDNEQFF.

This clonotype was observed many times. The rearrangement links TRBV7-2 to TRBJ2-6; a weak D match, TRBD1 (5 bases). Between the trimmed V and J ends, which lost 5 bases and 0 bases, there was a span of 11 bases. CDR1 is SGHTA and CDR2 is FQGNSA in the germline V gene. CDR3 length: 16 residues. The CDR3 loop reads CASSQQGLSGANVLTF. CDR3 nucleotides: TGTGCCAGCAGCCAGCAGGGTCTCTCTGGGGCCAACGTCCTGACTTTC.

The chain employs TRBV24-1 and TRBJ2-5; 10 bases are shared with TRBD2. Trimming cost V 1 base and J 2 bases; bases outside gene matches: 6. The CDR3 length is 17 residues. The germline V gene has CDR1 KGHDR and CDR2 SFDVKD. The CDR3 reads CATSDLGSGGKQETQYF. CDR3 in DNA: TGTGCCACCAGTGATTTAGGTAGCGGGGGGAAGCAAGAGACCCAGTACTTC.

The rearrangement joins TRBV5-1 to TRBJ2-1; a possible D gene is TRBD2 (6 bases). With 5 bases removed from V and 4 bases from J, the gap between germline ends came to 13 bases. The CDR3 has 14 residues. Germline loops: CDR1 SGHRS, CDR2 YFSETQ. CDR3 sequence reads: CASRGGTGYNEQFF. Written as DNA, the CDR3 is TGCGCCAGCAGGGGTGGGACTGGATACAATGAGCAGTTCTTC.

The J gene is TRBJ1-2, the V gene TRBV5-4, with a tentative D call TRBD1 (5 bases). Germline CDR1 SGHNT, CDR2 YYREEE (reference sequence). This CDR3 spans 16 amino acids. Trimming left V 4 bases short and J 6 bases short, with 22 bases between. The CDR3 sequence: CASSQNRGRLRDGYTF. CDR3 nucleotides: TGTGCCAGCAGCCAAAACCGGGGACGGCTACGGGATGGCTACACCTTC.

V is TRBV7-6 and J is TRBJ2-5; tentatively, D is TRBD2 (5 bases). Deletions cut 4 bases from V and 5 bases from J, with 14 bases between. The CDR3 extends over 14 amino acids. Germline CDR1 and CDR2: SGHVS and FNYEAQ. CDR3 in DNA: TGTGCCAGCAGCTCAAACCGGGGTTTGGAGACCCAGTACTTC. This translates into CASSSNRGLETQYF. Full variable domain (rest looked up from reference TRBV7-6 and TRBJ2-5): GAGVSQSPRYKVTKRGQDVALRCDPISGHVSLYWYRQALGQGPEFLTYFNYEAQQDKSGLPNDRFSAERPEGSISTLTIQRTEQRDSAMYRCASSSNRGLETQYFGPGTRLLVL.

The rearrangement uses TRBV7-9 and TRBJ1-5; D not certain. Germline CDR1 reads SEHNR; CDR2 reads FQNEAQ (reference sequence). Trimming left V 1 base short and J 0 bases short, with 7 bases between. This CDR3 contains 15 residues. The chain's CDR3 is CASSLGLGSNQPQHF. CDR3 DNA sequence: TGTGCCAGCAGCTTAGGGTTGGGTAGCAATCAGCCCCAGCATTTT.